The entry that follows covers one TCR beta chain sequence. These data belong to a study of OX40 agonist ivuxolimab in advanced cancers. The protocol was immunoSEQ multiplex PCR, while the TCRdb copy is restricted to in-frame clones and leaves out a portion. The sample has approximately 58,000 clones; roughly four fifths are singletons. Germline V gives CDR1 MNHEY, CDR2 SMNVEV (reference sequence). V was pared by 2 bases and J by 5 bases, with 9 bases between. The CDR3 is made up of 13 amino acids. The genes are TRBV27 and TRBJ2-5; D is ambiguous. The sequencing here drew on CD4+ or CD8+ T cells sorted from blood, taken in a trial of the OX40 agonist ivuxolimab. The clonotype comes from an adult with an advanced solid tumor such as melanoma, head and neck, liver or kidney cancer. This chain's CDR3 is CASSLEVGETQYF. CDR3 sequence (DNA): TGTGCCAGCAGTTTAGAGGTTGGGGAGACCCAGTACTTC.